Following are 8 T cell receptor beta chains from one sample sequenced in a study of OX40 agonist ivuxolimab in advanced cancers. Here immunoSEQ multiplex PCR was the method, and the copy in TCRdb shows in-frame clones only, minus some. The sample records 55,000 to 80,000 clones, around 87% being singletons. This specimen was CD4+ or CD8+ T cells sorted from blood, taken in a trial of the OX40 agonist ivuxolimab. These receptors all come from an adult with an advanced solid tumor such as melanoma, head and neck, liver or kidney cancer.

This chain uses TRBV27 with TRBJ1-2; possibly TRBD1 for D (5 bases). The CDR3 totals 13 residues. V was shortened by 2 bases and J by 4 bases, with 8 bases between the two germline ends. Germline V gene sequence: CDR1 MNHEY, CDR2 SMNVEV (reference sequence). The CDR3 DNA reads as TGTGCCAGCAGTTTAGCTGGGGCCTATGGCTACACCTTC. Translated, it gives CASSLAGAYGYTF.

The chain has TRBV28 and TRBJ2-1; 14 positions match TRBD2. The junction had 9 bases not matched to a gene; V was cut back by 9 bases and J by 8 bases. The length of the CDR3 is 15 residues. Per germline, CDR1 MDHEN and CDR2 SYDVKM. The CDR3 region has the DNA TGTGCCAGTTATTCCCCGGGACTAGCGGGAGATGAGCAGTTCTTC. Protein: CASYSPGLAGDEQFF. The variable domain in full, completed from reference TRBV28 and TRBJ2-1, reads DVKVTQSSRYLVKRTGEKVFLECVQDMDHENMFWYRQDPGLGLRLIYFSYDVKMKEKGDIPEGYSVSREKKERFSLILESASTNQTSMYLCASYSPGLAGDEQFFGPGTRLTVL.

The chain is built from TRBV30 and TRBJ2-2; 9 bases line up with TRBD2. The length of the CDR3 is 17 residues. In germline, CDR1 is GTSNPN, CDR2 SVGIG (reference sequence). Losses at the gene ends were 5 bases for V and 1 base for J; bases not matched to a gene: 11. Written as DNA, the CDR3 is TGTGCCTGGGCCAGACGGAGGACTAGCGTGAACACCGGGGAGCTGTTTTTT. Translation: CAWARRRTSVNTGELFF.

The CDR3 bases are TGTGCCAGCAGTTTCAGGGGCTCTAGCGGGAGCTCCTACGAGCAGTACTTC. It encodes CASSFRGSSGSSYEQYF. The V call is TRBV27, the J call TRBJ2-7; 10 bases are shared with TRBD2. The CDR3 spans 17 residues. With V trimmed by 3 bases and J by 0 bases, 8 bases remained unmatched. Germline V lookup: CDR1 MNHEY, CDR2 SMNVEV (reference sequence).

Concerning this clone: A read error may account for a junction end that differs from germline. V gene TRBV27 combines with J gene TRBJ2-5; TRBD2 matches 14 bases. The CDR3 is made up of 23 amino acids. Germline V gene lookup returns CDR1 MNHEY and CDR2 SMNVEV (reference sequence). This chain's CDR3 is CASSLVERQFPSGLAGVQGTQYF. CDR3 in DNA: TGTGCCAGCAGTTTAGTTGAGCGGCAGTTCCCCTCGGGACTAGCGGGAGTTCAAGGGACCCAGTACTTC.

This chain uses TRBV5-4 with TRBJ1-2, with 10 bases lining up with TRBD1. CDR1 SGHNT and CDR2 YYREEE come from the germline V gene (reference sequence). Trimming took 4 bases from V and 8 from J; bases not matched to a gene: 8. The CDR3 extends over 14 amino acids. CDR3 coding DNA: TGTGCCAGCAGCCCACTGGGACAGGGGCTCGGCTACACCTTC. It specifies CASSPLGQGLGYTF. The variable domain in full, with the rest retrieved from reference TRBV5-4 and TRBJ1-2, is ETGVTQSPTHLIKTRGQQVTLRCSSQSGHNTVSWYQQALGQGPQFIFQYYREEENGRGNFPPRFSGLQFPNYSSELNVNALELDDSALYLCASSPLGQGLGYTFGSGTRLTVV.

The chain joins TRBV4-2 to TRBJ2-3; 16 bases are shared with TRBD2. J gave up 7 bases and V 0 bases, and 7 bases lay outside the gene matches. Germline V gene lookup returns CDR1 LGHNA and CDR2 YNFKEQ. The CDR3 spans 18 residues. The DNA of the CDR3 is TGTGCCAGCAGCCAAGATTCGGGACTAGCGGGAGGGCCAAATACGCAGTATTTT. Encoded protein: CASSQDSGLAGGPNTQYF.

The chain links TRBV5-1 to TRBJ2-2, with 11 nucleotides matching TRBD2. V shed 3 bases and J 4 bases; nucleotides not matched to a gene: 2. Germline V gives CDR1 SGHRS, CDR2 YFSETQ. The CDR3 totals 15 residues. The CDR3 DNA reads as TGCGCCAGCAGCTCGGGACTAGCGGTCACCGGGGAGCTGTTTTTT. Translated, it gives CASSSGLAVTGELFF. Looking up the rest from reference TRBV5-1 and TRBJ2-2 gives the full variable domain: KAGVTQTPRYLIKTRGQQVTLSCSPISGHRSVSWYQQTPGQGLQFLFEYFSETQRNKGNFPGRFSGRQFSNSRSEMNVSTLELGDSALYLCASSSGLAVTGELFFGEGSRLTVL.